At least ten counts were recorded for the clone carrying this T cell receptor (beta chain). Its antigen is undetermined. Germline V gives CDR1 LNHNV, CDR2 YYDKDF (reference sequence). The CDR3 spans 15 residues. With 3 bases removed from V and 7 bases from J, the gap between germline ends came to 16 bases. Template switching, a step in the protocol, added a universal primer site, and cDNA carried unique molecular identifiers. Via MiXCR, TCRdb re-called the 5' RACE reads, giving one row per CDR3 protein. The sample records roughly 240,000 distinct CDR3 sequences, 7.5% being singletons. This record belongs to a study of identical twins. Overall study findings and caveats: With abundant cord blood beta clonotypes, insertions were fewer; memory repertoires showed no such pattern.

This sample also belongs to another study, concerning yellow fever vaccine responses in identical twins. As reported in that work: Twins showed a vaccine T cell response that reportedly seemed partly convergent, partly personalized.

The sequence came from a woman aged 18-29 years in good health. This rearrangement joins TRBV15 to TRBJ2-1; possible D gene TRBD2, 6 bases. Specimen: CD8+ T cells sorted from blood. CDR3 protein: CATSSGRRGYNEQFF. The CDR3 DNA reads as TGTGCCACCAGCAGCGGGCGGCGGGGATATAATGAGCAGTTCTTC.